Listed below are T cell receptor beta chains from one sample, sequenced in a study of blood T cell repertoires in COVID-19. Data came from immunoSEQ multiplex PCR; TCRdb stores just in-frame clones and leaves some out. The sample consists of under 350,000 clones, approximately 88% of them appearing once. The sequenced sample was PBMCs or T cells enriched from blood (not recorded which). The receptors come from a woman between 35 and 50 years old who had recovered from COVID-19. Both conserved end residues are part of each CDR3. The D gene is left open where the match is weak. The size field is filled for only some rows; it gives once, few, many or a size class.

j_call v_call clone_size d_call cdr3_aa cdr3_nt
TRBJ1-4 TRBV6-5 . TRBD1 CASSRTGAGEKLFF TGTGCCAGCAGTAGGACAGGTGCAGGAGAAAAACTGTTTTTT
TRBJ2-7 TRBV5-4 . TRBD2 CASSQAPAGAYEQYF TGTGCCAGCAGCCAGGCCCCAGCGGGAGCCTACGAGCAGTACTTC
TRBJ2-7 TRBV6-4 . . CASVRGMSSYEQYF TGTGCCAGTGTTCGGGGTATGAGCTCCTACGAGCAGTACTTC
TRBJ1-4 TRBV18 . TRBD1 CASSPTNRGGGEKLFF TGTGCCAGCTCACCTACCAACAGGGGAGGTGGTGAAAAACTGTTTTTT
TRBJ2-2 TRBV7-9 . . CASSQTRGQPTNTGELFF TGTGCCAGCAGCCAGACCCGGGGACAACCAACGAACACCGGGGAGCTGTTTTTT
TRBJ1-6 TRBV5-1 . . CASSSGTSESPLHF TGCGCCAGCAGCTCCGGGACATCGGAGTCACCCCTCCACTTT
TRBJ1-6 TRBV18 . TRBD1 CASSPNAGGAGSPLHF TGTGCCAGCTCACCGAACGCAGGGGGCGCGGGTTCACCCCTCCACTTT
TRBJ2-3 TRBV5-1 . TRBD2 CASSLAVSGGRTDTQYF TGCGCCAGCAGCTTGGCTGTGAGCGGGGGACGCACAGATACGCAGTATTTT
TRBJ1-1 TRBV5-4 . . CASRSGRAFGAEAFF TGTGCCAGCAGATCCGGACGGGCTTTCGGGGCTGAAGCTTTCTTT
TRBJ2-1 TRBV7-8 . TRBD2 CATSGGSYNEQFF TGTGCCACCAGCGGGGGGTCCTACAATGAGCAGTTCTTC
TRBJ2-2 TRBV16 . TRBD2 CASSPRLAGQTGELFF TGTGCCAGCAGCCCTCGACTAGCGGGGCAAACCGGGGAGCTGTTTTTT
TRBJ2-1 TRBV15 . TRBD2 CATSRDPRGGFSYNEQFF TGTGCCACCAGCAGAGATCCCCGGGGGGGGTTCTCCTACAATGAGCAGTTCTTC
TRBJ2-4 TRBV3-1/TRBV3-2 . . CASSQRPGVGKNIQYF TGTGCCAGCAGCCAACGACCCGGGGTTGGCAAAAACATTCAGTACTTC
TRBJ2-1 TRBV11-2 . . CASSSYLRSEQFF TGTGCCAGCAGCTCCTACCTTAGGAGTGAGCAGTTCTTC
TRBJ1-2 TRBV7-2 . . CASSPTGPLYGYTF TGTGCCAGCAGCCCAACAGGGCCCCTCTATGGCTACACCTTC
TRBJ1-1 TRBV7-3 . . CASSPSDRNSEAFF TGTGCCAGCAGCCCCTCGGACAGAAACAGTGAAGCTTTCTTT
TRBJ1-2 TRBV2 . . CASTWTTTQSGYTF TGTGCCAGCACCTGGACTACTACACAGAGTGGCTACACCTTC
TRBJ2-1 TRBV7-3 . TRBD1 CASSRWDSQSYNEQFF TGTGCCAGCAGCCGATGGGACAGTCAATCCTACAATGAGCAGTTCTTC
TRBJ2-1 TRBV7-3 . TRBD2 CASSPSWAGDEQFF TGTGCCAGCAGCCCGTCCTGGGCGGGAGATGAGCAGTTCTTC
TRBJ1-3 TRBV19 . . CASSLETVSKGNTIYF TGTGCCAGTAGCCTTGAGACAGTCTCTAAAGGCAACACCATATATTTT
TRBJ1-2 TRBV7-9 . . CASSLDQESFYGYTF TGTGCCAGCAGCTTAGATCAGGAATCCTTTTATGGCTACACCTTC
TRBJ2-2 TRBV25-1 once TRBD1 CASSTRQGHTGELFF TGTGCCAGCAGTACCCGACAGGGGCACACCGGGGAGCTGTTTTTT
TRBJ1-2 TRBV12-3/TRBV12-4 . . CASTLQGFGYTF TGTGCCAGCACCCTTCAGGGGTTTGGCTACACCTTC
TRBJ1-1 TRBV7-6 few TRBD1 CASSTRTGVWGPNTEAFF TGTGCCAGCAGCACCAGGACAGGGGTATGGGGACCGAACACTGAAGCTTTCTTT
TRBJ2-7 TRBV18 . . CASSPMSSPRSGEQYF TGTGCCAGCTCACCAATGTCTAGTCCCCGATCGGGGGAGCAGTACTTC
TRBJ1-1 TRBV29-1 . . CSVENSIYTEAFF TGCAGCGTTGAAAACAGTATCTACACTGAAGCTTTCTTT
TRBJ2-7 TRBV18 . TRBD1 CASSGTGGNEQYF TGTGCCAGCTCCGGGACAGGGGGGAACGAGCAGTACTTC
TRBJ1-1 TRBV21-1 . . CASSSLAIPGQGALNTEAFF TGTGCCAGCAGCTCGTTGGCGATACCGGGACAGGGGGCCCTGAACACTGAAGCTTTCTTT
TRBJ2-4 TRBV12-3/TRBV12-4 . . CASSFYSPPIQYF TGTGCCAGCAGTTTTTACTCGCCACCCATTCAGTACTTC
TRBJ1-2 TRBV4-1 once TRBD1 CASSRQGINYGYTF TGCGCCAGCAGCCGACAGGGAATTAACTATGGCTACACCTTC
TRBJ1-1 TRBV2 . . CASSVQGNTEAFF TGTGCCAGCAGTGTGCAGGGGAACACTGAAGCTTTCTTT
TRBJ2-1 TRBV29-1 . TRBD2 CSGLLGGLNNEQFF TGCAGCGGACTGCTCGGGGGGTTGAACAATGAGCAGTTCTTC
TRBJ2-7 TRBV18 few TRBD1 CASSPFDRGKYEQYF TGTGCCAGCTCACCTTTTGACAGGGGAAAATACGAGCAGTACTTC
TRBJ1-1 TRBV6-5 . TRBD1 CASSSRGHTEAFF TGTGCCAGCAGTTCCAGGGGGCACACTGAAGCTTTCTTT
TRBJ2-5 TRBV3-1/TRBV3-2 . . CASGGETQYF TGTGCCAGCGGCGGCGAGACCCAGTACTTC
TRBJ2-1 TRBV7-2 . . CASSTGLTYNEQFF TGTGCCAGCAGTACGGGTCTCACCTACAATGAGCAGTTCTTC
TRBJ2-5 TRBV27 . TRBD1 CASSSGDRDETQYF TGTGCCAGCAGTTCCGGCGACAGGGATGAGACCCAGTACTTC
TRBJ2-3 TRBV5-1 . . CASSFRLVLTDTQYF TGCGCCAGCAGCTTCCGACTAGTACTCACAGATACGCAGTATTTT
TRBJ2-1 TRBV9 . TRBD2 CASSSTSVADSNEQFF TGTGCCAGCAGCTCGACTAGCGTGGCCGACTCCAATGAGCAGTTCTTC
TRBJ2-7 TRBV3-1/TRBV3-2 . . CASSPQDRSSYEQYF TGTGCCAGCAGCCCCCAGGACAGAAGCTCCTACGAGCAGTACTTC
TRBJ2-6 TRBV7-8 . TRBD2 CASTIRASGASGANVLTF TGTGCCAGCACGATTCGGGCTAGCGGTGCCTCTGGGGCCAACGTCCTGACTTTC
TRBJ2-7 TRBV30 few . CAWSEGLIYEQYF TGTGCCTGGAGCGAGGGTCTGATTTACGAGCAGTACTTC
TRBJ1-1 TRBV24-1 . TRBD1 CATSDSGTGGTEAFF TGTGCCACCAGTGATTCTGGGACAGGGGGCACTGAAGCTTTCTTT
TRBJ1-1 TRBV7-2 . TRBD1 CASSGTGEEAFF TGTGCCAGCAGCGGCACAGGGGAGGAAGCTTTCTTT
TRBJ1-6 TRBV30 . TRBD1 CAWSEDRMRPLHF TGTGCCTGGAGTGAGGACAGGATGAGACCCCTCCACTTT
TRBJ1-2 TRBV19 once . CASSRPGHGYTF TGTGCCAGTAGCAGACCAGGTCATGGCTACACCTTC
TRBJ1-6 TRBV6-1 . . CASSDSSYNSPLHF TGTGCCAGCAGTGACAGCTCCTATAATTCACCCCTCCACTTT
TRBJ1-3 TRBV5-1 . . CASSAQDSSGNTIYF TGCGCCAGCAGCGCCCAGGACTCTTCTGGAAACACCATATATTTT
TRBJ1-5 TRBV19 once . CASSLGFNQPQHF TGTGCCAGTAGTCTGGGCTTCAATCAGCCCCAGCATTTT
TRBJ2-5 TRBV30 . . CAWSGQTIKTQYF TGTGCCTGGAGTGGGCAGACAATAAAGACCCAGTACTTC
TRBJ2-1 TRBV11-1 . . CASSLGNEQFF TGTGCCAGCAGCCTCGGCAATGAGCAGTTCTTC
TRBJ1-1 TRBV30 . . CAWRGEGVEAFF TGTGCCTGGAGGGGTGAGGGGGTTGAAGCTTTCTTT
TRBJ1-2 TRBV6-5 once TRBD1 CASRPGTGVLIGYTF TGTGCCAGCAGGCCCGGGACAGGGGTTTTGATCGGCTACACCTTC
TRBJ1-2 TRBV5-6 . . CASSLVQTTNYGYTF TGTGCCAGCAGCTTGGTGCAGACAACTAACTATGGCTACACCTTC
TRBJ2-1 TRBV5-4 . TRBD1 CASSSGTGLDEQFF TGTGCCAGCAGCTCCGGGACAGGGCTCGATGAGCAGTTCTTC
TRBJ1-4 TRBV28 . . CASRTGQDEKLFF TGTGCCAGCAGGACAGGTCAAGATGAAAAACTGTTTTTT
TRBJ1-4 TRBV7-8 . . CASSLAGQGNEKLFF TGTGCCAGCAGCTTAGCCGGGCAGGGGAATGAAAAACTGTTTTTT
TRBJ2-7 TRBV25-1 . TRBD2 CASSEGGGLYEQYF TGTGCCAGCAGTGAGGGCGGGGGTCTCTACGAGCAGTACTTC
TRBJ2-7 TRBV5-1 . TRBD2 CASSPLLASGGARVEQYF TGCGCCAGCAGCCCCCTCTTGGCCAGCGGGGGGGCAAGAGTCGAGCAGTACTTC